The 21 T cell receptor beta chains below all came from one sample that was sequenced in a study of early T cells in non-severe SARS-CoV-2 infection. One entry per CDR3 protein results from TCRdb running MiXCR on the 5' RACE reads. The sample records tens of thousands of distinct CDR3 sequences, approximately 17% being singletons. The source was whole blood, collected at baseline. The receptors were sampled from an adult who was a healthcare worker with PCR-confirmed SARS-CoV-2 infection or an uninfected control (not recorded which).

This sequence joins TRBV20-1 and TRBJ2-7; weak D call: TRBD2 (6 bases). CDR3 size: 13 residues. With 6 bases removed from V and 6 bases from J, the gap between germline ends came to 18 bases. Germline V CDR1 and CDR2: DFQATT, SNEGSKA (reference sequence). This chain's CDR3 is CSAHQPIAAEQYF. The DNA for the CDR3 is TGCAGTGCCCATCAGCCCATAGCGGCCGAGCAGTACTTC.

J is TRBJ2-1 and V is TRBV20-1, with 7 bases lining up with TRBD1. This CDR3 is 14 amino acids long. The germline gives CDR1 DFQATT, CDR2 SNEGSKA (reference sequence). The trim removed 0 bases at V and 8 bases at J, leaving 7 bases unmatched. The CDR3 coding sequence is TGCAGTGCTAGAGAGACCAGGGGGAACCATGAGCAGTTCTTC. Its protein product is CSARETRGNHEQFF.

This clonotype has only a few counts. This chain joins TRBV10-2 and TRBJ2-5, with D maybe TRBD2 (6 bases). CDR3 length: 14 amino acids. V shed 7 bases and J shed 2 bases, with 14 bases lying between them. Germline V gives CDR1 WSHSY, CDR2 SAAADI. CDR3 nucleotide sequence: TGCGCCAGCAACACCCGGGACTTTCAAGAGACCCAGTACTTC. Translated: CASNTRDFQETQYF.

This chain uses TRBV19 with TRBJ2-1, with 10 positions matching TRBD2. The CDR3 runs to 17 residues. Germline V gene data show CDR1 as LNHDA and CDR2 as SQIVND (reference sequence). V shed 4 bases and J 10 bases; nucleotides not matched to a gene: 16. Here the CDR3 reads CASSKPSASGRAGEQFF. The CDR3 nucleotides read TGTGCCAGTAGTAAGCCCTCAGCCAGCGGGAGGGCTGGCGAGCAGTTCTTC.

Many counts were recorded for this clonotype. The V gene is TRBV10-3, the J gene TRBJ2-3, with 7 bases matching TRBD1. V shed 3 bases, J shed 4 bases, and the junction held 1 base outside the gene matches. The CDR3 totals 13 residues. Germline-derived CDR1 and CDR2 are ENHRY and SYGVKD. The CDR3 loop is CAISDGTADTQYF. The CDR3 DNA sequence: TGTGCCATCAGTGACGGGACAGCAGATACGCAGTATTTT.

A few counts support this clonotype. The gene calls are TRBV7-8 and TRBJ2-7, with D possibly matching TRBD1 (5 bases). The CDR3 consists of 14 residues. CDR1 and CDR2 from the germline V gene are SGHVS and FQNEAQ. The germline V and J ends were trimmed by 6 bases and 0 bases, with 12 bases remaining between them. In DNA form, the CDR3 reads TGTGCCAGCAGGGACATACCGAGCTCCTACGAGCAGTACTTC. Translated, it gives CASRDIPSSYEQYF.

This chain uses TRBV5-8 with TRBJ2-1, with 7 bases aligning to TRBD1. This CDR3 has 12 amino acids. Germline V gene lookup returns CDR1 SGHTS and CDR2 YDEGEE. V shed 1 base, J shed 15 bases, and the junction held 7 bases outside the gene matches. This CDR3 reads CASSLTQGWPFF. CDR3 nucleotides: TGTGCCAGCAGCTTGACACAGGGGTGGCCGTTCTTC.

This clonotype was counted between two and nine times. The rearrangement joins TRBV7-2 to TRBJ2-7; 12 positions agree with TRBD2. The V and J ends lost 5 bases and 6 bases, in that order; junction bases with no gene match: 5. The CDR3 sequence is 14 residues long. Germline CDR1 is SGHTA and CDR2 is FQGNSA. The CDR3 loop is CASSLRTSGIEQYF. The CDR3 DNA is TGTGCCAGCAGCCTTCGGACTAGCGGGATCGAGCAGTACTTC.

This clonotype was detected a few times. This sequence joins TRBV4-1 and TRBJ2-5; 8 positions match TRBD2. With 4 bases clipped from V and 2 bases from J, the junction kept 6 bases outside the gene matches. CDR1 and CDR2 from the germline V gene are MGHRA and YSYEKL. The CDR3 runs 15 residues. CDR3 in DNA: TGCGCCAGCAGCCCCTTAGGACTAGCTCAAGAGACCCAGTACTTC. Translated, it gives CASSPLGLAQETQYF.

This clonotype has only a few counts. The rearrangement joins TRBV12-3 or TRBV12-4 to TRBJ1-2, with D uncertain. The CDR3 has 11 amino acids. The V end was cut by 6 bases, the J end by 8 bases, with 10 bases between. The CDR3 region has the DNA TGTGCCAGCAGCTCTCCCCGAGGCTACACCTTC. Translating gives CASSSPRGYTF.

The rearrangement uses TRBV5-1 and TRBJ2-1; D may correspond to TRBD1 or TRBD2 (5 bases each). This CDR3 contains 13 residues. The V end was cut by 2 bases, the J end by 7 bases, with 10 bases between. In germline, CDR1 is SGHRS, CDR2 YFSETQ. Here the CDR3 reads CASSFGDLNEQFF. In DNA form, the CDR3 reads TGCGCCAGCAGCTTCGGGGACCTAAATGAGCAGTTCTTC.

The rearrangement uses TRBV11-2 and TRBJ2-7; D is ambiguous. The germline V gene encodes CDR1 SGHAT and CDR2 FQNNGV. Trimming shortened V by 3 bases and J by 2 bases, and 11 bases separated the two germline ends. This CDR3 has 14 residues. This CDR3 reads CASSFVPGTYEQYF. The CDR3, as DNA: TGTGCCAGCAGCTTCGTTCCCGGAACCTACGAGCAGTACTTC.

This clonotype was detected a few times. J is TRBJ2-3 and V is TRBV7-2; D may match TRBD1 or TRBD2 (6 bases each). The germline V gene has CDR1 SGHTA and CDR2 FQGNSA. Deletions cut 1 base from V and 5 bases from J, with 16 bases between. The CDR3 is made up of 16 amino acids. DNA for the CDR3: TGTGCCAGCAGCTTAGGAGGGGGGTTAGCTGGAGATACGCAGTATTTT. It specifies CASSLGGGLAGDTQYF.

This clonotype showed up many times. The chain uses TRBV7-9 and TRBJ2-5; 10 bases align to TRBD2. With V trimmed by 5 bases and J by 5 bases, 11 bases remained unmatched. CDR3 length: 16 residues. From germline, CDR1 is SEHNR and CDR2 FQNEAQ (reference sequence). CDR3 residues: CASSIPPGTSDETQYF. DNA of the CDR3: TGTGCCAGCAGCATTCCCCCCGGGACTAGCGATGAGACCCAGTACTTC.

This rearrangement joins TRBV3-1 to TRBJ1-2; D gene uncertain. The germline gives CDR1 LGHDT, CDR2 YNNKEL (reference sequence). The CDR3 is made up of 15 amino acids. The germline V and J ends were trimmed by 4 bases and 8 bases, with 20 bases remaining between them. CDR3 sequence: CASSPPLVVLGGYTF. Here the CDR3 DNA reads TGTGCCAGCAGCCCCCCGCTGGTGGTCCTAGGGGGCTACACCTTC.

There are many counts of this clonotype. The chain links TRBV20-1 to TRBJ2-7, with D unresolved. This CDR3 spans 13 amino acids. CDR1 is DFQATT, CDR2 SNEGSKA, per germline (reference sequence). Between the trimmed V and J ends, which lost 3 bases and 3 bases, there was a span of 12 bases. The CDR3 nucleotides read TGCAGTGCTAGCGGTCAACAACTCTACGAGCAGTACTTC. Its translation: CSASGQQLYEQYF.

The chain is built from TRBV30 and TRBJ2-1, with 7 bases identical to TRBD2. Germline loops: CDR1 GTSNPN, CDR2 SVGIG (reference sequence). The length of the CDR3 is 12 residues. With 0 bases clipped from V and 7 bases from J, the junction kept 0 bases outside the gene matches. CDR3 region: CAWSVSGNEQFF. The CDR3 DNA sequence: TGTGCCTGGAGTGTTAGCGGGAATGAGCAGTTCTTC.

This sequence joins TRBV10-3 and TRBJ1-3; D gene uncertain. Germline V lookup: CDR1 ENHRY, CDR2 SYGVKD. The CDR3 loop spans 15 amino acids. The ends were cut back, 3 bases at V and 0 bases at J, with 9 bases in the middle. The CDR3 nucleotides read TGTGCCATCAGTGACAGTCCGAACTCTGGAAACACCATATATTTT. This sequence encodes CAISDSPNSGNTIYF.

Many counts were recorded for this clonotype. The chain uses TRBV7-9 and TRBJ2-7; the match to TRBD2 covers 7 bases. The J segment lost 0 bases and the V segment lost 5 bases, leaving 1 base of the junction unmatched. This CDR3 spans 13 amino acids. Germline loops: CDR1 SEHNR, CDR2 FQNEAQ (reference sequence). CDR3 in DNA: TGTGCCAGCAGCCCTAGCGGCTCCTACGAGCAGTACTTC. Translating gives CASSPSGSYEQYF.

This clonotype has just a few counts. The chain joins TRBV10-2 to TRBJ1-6; a possible D gene is TRBD1 (5 bases). V shed 5 bases and J shed 10 bases, with 9 bases lying between them. Germline V lookup: CDR1 WSHSY, CDR2 SAAADI. This CDR3 is built from 12 residues. The CDR3 nucleotides read TGCGCCAGCAGTACCAGGGCATCACCCCTCCACTTT. The encoded protein is CASSTRASPLHF.

The chain uses TRBV15 and TRBJ2-3; 8 positions match TRBD2. J lost 4 bases, V lost 8 bases, and 2 bases had no gene match. CDR3 length: 12 amino acids. In germline, CDR1 is LNHNV, CDR2 YYDKDF (reference sequence). The CDR3 here is CATRREADTQYF. CDR3 in DNA: TGTGCCACCCGGCGGGAGGCAGATACGCAGTATTTT.